This entry features one T cell receptor (beta chain) sequence. Researchers took RNA transcripts and amplified the TCR beta CDR3 regions from them. HTBI primers were used for first-round RT-PCR of the TCR CDR3. TCRdb processed the multiplex PCR reads anew with MiXCR; each CDR3 protein has one entry. The profile shows around 450,000 distinct CDR3 sequences, 15% to 18% of them singletons. Germline V CDR1 and CDR2: MNHEY, SMNVEV (reference sequence). This CDR3 region has 14 residues. The ends lost 6 bases at V and 4 bases at J; junction bases unmatched: 5. The data stem from a study of T cells in Graves' hyperthyroidism and ophthalmopathy.

This sequence was found in a woman between 18 and 30 years old with Graves' hyperthyroidism. The chain carries TRBV27 and TRBJ2-1; 8 nucleotides match TRBD2. The sample consisted of blood. CDR3 protein: CASSRGGEYNEQFF. In DNA, the CDR3 is TGTGCCAGCAGCCGGGGGGGAGAGTACAATGAGCAGTTCTTC.